This T cell receptor (beta chain) was obtained from a study of blood T cell repertoires in COVID-19. Study-wide context: Samples came from the United States, Italy and Spain, spanning acute and convalescent COVID-19.

CDR1 and CDR2 (germline): SGHRS, YFSETQ. V lost 0 bases and J 0 bases, leaving 12 bases between the germline ends. The CDR3 is made up of 17 amino acids. Libraries were prepared by immunoSEQ multiplex PCR; TCRdb keeps only in-frame clonotypes and omits some of them. The sample comprises 250,000 to 350,000 clones, around 89% of which are singletons, and approximately 7.2% rests with the top ten. Sequences were obtained from peripheral blood. J is TRBJ2-2 and V is TRBV5-1; tentatively, D is TRBD2 (5 bases). The sequence was collected from a woman aged 25 to 45 who had recovered from COVID-19. The CDR3 is CASSLARGRTNTGELFF. CDR3 nucleotides: TGCGCCAGCAGCTTGGCCAGAGGGCGGACGAACACCGGGGAGCTGTTTTTT.